This T cell receptor (beta chain) was found in a study of cytomegalovirus exposure and HLA in healthy donors. Among the 120 or so subjects of the validation cohort, separate from the approximately 700-subject first cohort, were the donors. Assay used: immunoSEQ multiplex PCR; TCRdb lists only in-frame clones, some missing. The table includes approximately 140,000 clones, about 91% detected once. As concerns this clone: The same CDR3 is also encoded by other DNA sequences in this sample.

The receptor's source is a woman aged 18-29 years in good health and CMV-seropositive. Sequencing was done on a sample of PBMCs.

CDR3 protein: CASSPPGGTGELFF. Here the CDR3 DNA reads TGTGCCAGCTCACCACCGGGGGGCACCGGGGAGCTGTTTTTT. The rearrangement uses TRBV18 and TRBJ2-2, with D possibly TRBD2 on 6 matching bases. Trimming stripped 0 bases from V and 4 bases from J, with 6 bases between. In germline, CDR1 is KGHSH, CDR2 LQKENI. CDR3 size: 14 residues.